This entry features one T cell receptor beta chain sequence. Trimming cost V 8 bases and J 3 bases; bases outside gene matches: 4. CDR1 MDHEN and CDR2 SYDVKM come from the germline V gene. The CDR3 is 13 amino acids. The data belong to a study of OX40 agonist ivuxolimab in advanced cancers. Sequencing used immunoSEQ multiplex PCR; TCRdb keeps in-frame clones, though not all of them. Counted here are under 20,000 clones, about 88% occurring once; the ten biggest clones make up about 50%. The sequences come from CD4+ or CD8+ T cells sorted from blood, collected in a trial of the OX40 agonist ivuxolimab. The sequence derives from an adult with an advanced solid tumor such as melanoma, head and neck, liver or kidney cancer. The chain couples TRBV28 to TRBJ1-5, with TRBD1 identical over 7 bases. DNA for the CDR3: TGTGCCAGCGGGGACAGCACCAATCAGCCCCAGCATTTT. Its translation: CASGDSTNQPQHF. Full variable domain (outside the CDR3, taken from reference TRBV28 and TRBJ1-5): DVKVTQSSRYLVKRTGEKVFLECVQDMDHENMFWYRQDPGLGLRLIYFSYDVKMKEKGDIPEGYSVSREKKERFSLILESASTNQTSMYLCASGDSTNQPQHFGDGTRLSIL.